Sequencing of this TCR beta chain was carried out in a study of blood T cells in healthy people across ages. The CDR3 is made up of 16 amino acids. Trimming shortened V by 5 bases and J by 0 bases, and 14 bases separated the two germline ends. Germline CDR1 is SGHTA and CDR2 is FQGNSA. Using a J-beta primer mix together with a sample-barcoded 5' primer, a second PCR was run for roughly 6 to 12 cycles. TCRdb re-called the 5' RACE reads through MiXCR, storing one row per CDR3 protein. The sample records 1.4 million to 1.5 million distinct CDR3 sequences, 42% being singletons. The clonotype comes from a woman aged 18-29 years in good health. The sequencing input was blood. V gene TRBV7-2 combines with J gene TRBJ1-3; TRBD1 is a possible D gene (5 bases). Here the CDR3 DNA reads TGTGCCAGCAGCCCCGGGACGGCTCACTCTGGAAACACCATATATTTT. As protein: CASSPGTAHSGNTIYF.